These T cell receptor beta chains were read from a single sample in a study of Ad26.COV2.S vaccination and SARS-CoV-2 variants. The table came from immunoSEQ multiplex PCR; TCRdb's copy has only in-frame clones and leaves some out. The profile covers 350,000 to 450,000 clones, with roughly four fifths appearing a single time and around 7% taken by the ten largest. The specimen comprised peripheral blood, sampled in a trial of Ad26.COV2.S vaccine versus placebo. The receptors were sampled from a person aged 18 to 59 who received the Ad26.COV2.S COVID-19 vaccine or a placebo. Both conserved end residues are part of each CDR3. A D gene is named only where the DNA matches it firmly. Size tells how often a clone was seen (once, few, many) or the class of an expanded clone, and some rows leave it out.

abundance: NA
len: 16
d_gene: TRBD1
j_gene: TRBJ2-7
v_gene: TRBV10-3
CDR3aa: CAISEPGQGFSYEQYF
CDR3nt: TGTGCCATCAGTGAGCCAGGACAGGGGTTCTCCTACGAGCAGTACTTC

abundance: NA
len: 16
d_gene: NA
j_gene: TRBJ1-5
v_gene: TRBV12-5
CDR3aa: CASGRPPLRSNQPQHF
CDR3nt: TGTGCTAGTGGCCGCCCTCCCCTCCGGAGCAATCAGCCCCAGCATTTT

abundance: many
len: 14
d_gene: NA
j_gene: TRBJ1-2
v_gene: TRBV7-2
CDR3aa: CASSSRGGDYGYTF
CDR3nt: TGTGCCAGCAGCTCACGAGGAGGCGACTATGGCTACACCTTC

abundance: NA
len: 16
d_gene: TRBD2
j_gene: TRBJ2-1
v_gene: TRBV7-2
CDR3aa: CASSSQTSGGPNEQFF
CDR3nt: TGTGCCAGCAGCTCTCAGACTAGCGGGGGGCCTAATGAGCAGTTCTTC

abundance: NA
len: 13
d_gene: NA
j_gene: TRBJ1-1
v_gene: TRBV6-5
CDR3aa: CASKPGHNTEAFF
CDR3nt: TGTGCCAGCAAGCCCGGACACAACACTGAAGCTTTCTTT

abundance: NA
len: 12
d_gene: NA
j_gene: TRBJ1-5
v_gene: TRBV5-8
CDR3aa: CASSAEFQPQHF
CDR3nt: TGTGCCAGCAGCGCCGAATTTCAGCCCCAGCATTTT

abundance: NA
len: 15
d_gene: TRBD2
j_gene: TRBJ2-2
v_gene: TRBV14
CDR3aa: CASSHTSGHTGELFF
CDR3nt: TGTGCCAGCAGCCATACTAGCGGGCACACCGGGGAGCTGTTTTTT

abundance: NA
len: 13
d_gene: NA
j_gene: TRBJ1-1
v_gene: TRBV7-9
CDR3aa: CASSLAGLTEAFF
CDR3nt: TGTGCCAGCAGCTTAGCGGGGTTAACTGAAGCTTTCTTT

abundance: NA
len: 17
d_gene: NA
j_gene: TRBJ2-1
v_gene: TRBV24-1
CDR3aa: CATSDLGRANSYNEQFF
CDR3nt: TGTGCCACCAGTGATTTAGGACGGGCCAACTCCTACAATGAGCAGTTCTTC

abundance: NA
len: 12
d_gene: NA
j_gene: TRBJ2-7
v_gene: TRBV29-1
CDR3aa: CSVATASYEQYF
CDR3nt: TGCAGCGTCGCGACAGCCTCCTACGAGCAGTACTTC

abundance: NA
len: 15
d_gene: NA
j_gene: TRBJ2-7
v_gene: TRBV6-5
CDR3aa: CASSYFPDISYEQYF
CDR3nt: TGTGCCAGCAGTTACTTTCCAGACATTTCCTACGAGCAGTACTTC

abundance: NA
len: 14
d_gene: TRBD2
j_gene: TRBJ2-3
v_gene: TRBV6-5
CDR3aa: CASRRTSGGDTQYF
CDR3nt: TGTGCCAGCAGACGGACTAGCGGAGGAGATACGCAGTATTTT

abundance: many
len: 13
d_gene: NA
j_gene: TRBJ2-7
v_gene: TRBV5-1
CDR3aa: CASSLGGDYEQYF
CDR3nt: TGCGCCAGCAGCTTGGGAGGGGACTACGAGCAGTACTTC

abundance: NA
len: 12
d_gene: NA
j_gene: TRBJ1-1
v_gene: TRBV6-5
CDR3aa: CASIAQNTEAFF
CDR3nt: TGTGCCAGCATCGCACAGAACACTGAAGCTTTCTTT

abundance: NA
len: 19
d_gene: TRBD2
j_gene: TRBJ2-5
v_gene: TRBV5-1
CDR3aa: CASSLADGLAGGEGETQYF
CDR3nt: TGCGCCAGCAGCTTGGCCGATGGGCTAGCGGGGGGCGAGGGAGAGACCCAGTACTTC

abundance: NA
len: 15
d_gene: NA
j_gene: TRBJ1-1
v_gene: TRBV18
CDR3aa: CASSPPFRMNTEAFF
CDR3nt: TGTGCCAGCTCACCACCTTTTCGGATGAACACTGAAGCTTTCTTT

abundance: once
len: 15
d_gene: NA
j_gene: TRBJ2-1
v_gene: TRBV10-2
CDR3aa: CASGGGTASYNEQFF
CDR3nt: TGCGCCAGCGGGGGAGGGACAGCCTCCTACAATGAGCAGTTCTTC

abundance: NA
len: 14
d_gene: TRBD1
j_gene: TRBJ2-7
v_gene: TRBV19
CDR3aa: CASSTRQGRYEQYF
CDR3nt: TGTGCCAGTAGTACCAGACAGGGAAGGTACGAGCAGTACTTC

abundance: once
len: 17
d_gene: NA
j_gene: TRBJ1-2
v_gene: TRBV18
CDR3aa: CASSPMGPSIANYGYTF
CDR3nt: TGTGCCAGCTCACCAATGGGCCCGTCAATAGCTAACTATGGCTACACCTTC

abundance: NA
len: 14
d_gene: TRBD1
j_gene: TRBJ2-2
v_gene: TRBV4-2
CDR3aa: CASRGQVNTGELFF
CDR3nt: TGTGCCAGCAGGGGACAGGTGAACACCGGGGAGCTGTTTTTT

abundance: NA
len: 13
d_gene: NA
j_gene: TRBJ1-6
v_gene: TRBV7-2
CDR3aa: CASSHMGNSPLHF
CDR3nt: TGTGCCAGCAGCCACATGGGGAATTCACCCCTCCACTTT

abundance: NA
len: 14
d_gene: NA
j_gene: TRBJ2-1
v_gene: TRBV11-3
CDR3aa: CASSPGTPGDEQFF
CDR3nt: TGTGCCAGCAGCCCCGGGACCCCCGGCGATGAGCAGTTCTTC

abundance: NA
len: 16
d_gene: TRBD2
j_gene: TRBJ2-7
v_gene: TRBV6-5
CDR3aa: CASSYSIHSGSVEQYF
CDR3nt: TGTGCCAGCAGTTACTCGATTCATAGCGGGAGCGTCGAGCAGTACTTC

abundance: once
len: 14
d_gene: NA
j_gene: TRBJ1-2
v_gene: TRBV4-1
CDR3aa: CASSQDGGRTFYTF
CDR3nt: TGCGCCAGCAGCCAAGATGGAGGCAGAACCTTCTACACCTTC

abundance: NA
len: 16
d_gene: TRBD1
j_gene: TRBJ2-7
v_gene: TRBV4-2
CDR3aa: CASSPKGQGLSYEQYF
CDR3nt: TGTGCCAGCAGCCCTAAGGGACAGGGGCTCTCCTACGAGCAGTACTTC

abundance: once
len: 15
d_gene: NA
j_gene: TRBJ2-3
v_gene: TRBV9
CDR3aa: CASSVRGRGTDTQYF
CDR3nt: TGTGCCAGCAGCGTTAGGGGGAGGGGCACAGATACGCAGTATTTT

abundance: NA
len: 14
d_gene: NA
j_gene: TRBJ1-2
v_gene: TRBV5-6
CDR3aa: CASSWAGANYGYTF
CDR3nt: TGTGCCAGCAGCTGGGCGGGGGCGAACTATGGCTACACCTTC

abundance: NA
len: 13
d_gene: NA
j_gene: TRBJ1-6
v_gene: TRBV5-1
CDR3aa: CASSLETPKPLHF
CDR3nt: TGCGCCAGCAGCTTGGAGACCCCCAAGCCCCTCCACTTT

abundance: NA
len: 14
d_gene: NA
j_gene: TRBJ2-3
v_gene: TRBV5-4
CDR3aa: CASSLGTSTDTQYF
CDR3nt: TGTGCCAGCAGCTTGGGGACAAGCACAGATACGCAGTATTTT

abundance: NA
len: 14
d_gene: NA
j_gene: TRBJ2-3
v_gene: TRBV5-6
CDR3aa: CASSRSGGRDTQYF
CDR3nt: TGTGCCAGCAGCCGAAGCGGAGGCAGAGATACGCAGTATTTT

abundance: NA
len: 15
d_gene: NA
j_gene: TRBJ2-3
v_gene: TRBV6-5
CDR3aa: CASSYSFSQEDTQYF
CDR3nt: TGTGCCAGCAGTTACTCGTTTAGCCAGGAGGATACGCAGTATTTT

abundance: few
len: 11
d_gene: TRBD1
j_gene: TRBJ1-2
v_gene: TRBV7-9
CDR3aa: CASSQGDGYTF
CDR3nt: TGTGCCAGCAGTCAGGGGGATGGCTACACCTTC

abundance: NA
len: 13
d_gene: NA
j_gene: TRBJ2-7
v_gene: TRBV19
CDR3aa: CASTHPSSYEQYF
CDR3nt: TGTGCCAGTACGCACCCAAGCTCCTACGAGCAGTACTTC

abundance: NA
len: 14
d_gene: NA
j_gene: TRBJ2-2
v_gene: TRBV24-1
CDR3aa: CATSDGENTGELFF
CDR3nt: TGTGCCACCAGTGATGGGGAGAACACCGGGGAGCTGTTTTTT

abundance: NA
len: 9
d_gene: NA
j_gene: TRBJ2-7
v_gene: TRBV10-1
CDR3aa: CASMGEQYF
CDR3nt: TGCGCCAGCATGGGCGAGCAGTACTTC

abundance: NA
len: 14
d_gene: NA
j_gene: TRBJ1-2
v_gene: TRBV4-1
CDR3aa: CASSQWGQNYGYTF
CDR3nt: TGCGCCAGCAGCCAATGGGGCCAGAACTATGGCTACACCTTC

abundance: NA
len: 15
d_gene: NA
j_gene: TRBJ1-5
v_gene: TRBV6-2/TRBV6-3
CDR3aa: CASSYSTGVNQPQHF
CDR3nt: TGTGCCAGCAGTTACTCGACCGGGGTAAATCAGCCCCAGCATTTT

abundance: NA
len: 18
d_gene: NA
j_gene: TRBJ1-3
v_gene: TRBV12-2
CDR3aa: CASRWGKGASHSGNTIYF
CDR3nt: NA

abundance: NA
len: 10
d_gene: NA
j_gene: TRBJ2-1
v_gene: TRBV12-3/TRBV12-4
CDR3aa: CASSFNEQFF
CDR3nt: TGTGCCAGCAGTTTCAATGAGCAGTTCTTC

abundance: NA
len: 13
d_gene: NA
j_gene: TRBJ1-3
v_gene: TRBV4-3
CDR3aa: CASSQDRGAKGCF
CDR3nt: TGCGCCAGCAGCCAAGATCGGGGAGCTAAGGGTTGTTTT

abundance: NA
len: 13
d_gene: NA
j_gene: TRBJ2-3
v_gene: TRBV3-1/TRBV3-2
CDR3aa: CASSQGRADTQYF
CDR3nt: TGTGCCAGCAGCCAAGGGCGGGCAGATACGCAGTATTTT

abundance: NA
len: 15
d_gene: TRBD1
j_gene: TRBJ1-2
v_gene: TRBV27
CDR3aa: CASSTTGKMSYGYTF
CDR3nt: TGTGCCAGCAGCACGACAGGGAAGATGTCCTATGGCTACACCTTC

abundance: NA
len: 14
d_gene: NA
j_gene: TRBJ2-1
v_gene: TRBV19
CDR3aa: CASQLWGYGNEQFF
CDR3nt: TGTGCCAGCCAGTTGTGGGGTTACGGCAATGAGCAGTTCTTC

abundance: once
len: 11
d_gene: NA
j_gene: TRBJ1-1
v_gene: TRBV10-3
CDR3aa: CAIREGPEAFF
CDR3nt: TGTGCCATCAGGGAGGGCCCTGAAGCTTTCTTT

abundance: NA
len: 16
d_gene: TRBD1
j_gene: TRBJ2-7
v_gene: TRBV5-5
CDR3aa: CASSQRRQGSTYEQYF
CDR3nt: TGTGCCAGCAGTCAGAGGCGACAGGGAAGCACCTACGAGCAGTACTTC

abundance: NA
len: 16
d_gene: NA
j_gene: TRBJ1-2
v_gene: TRBV3-1/TRBV3-2
CDR3aa: CASSQKIRDIFYGYTF
CDR3nt: TGTGCCAGCAGCCAGAAAATCCGGGATATCTTCTATGGCTACACCTTC

abundance: NA
len: 13
d_gene: NA
j_gene: TRBJ1-1
v_gene: TRBV9
CDR3aa: CASSAEMNTEAFF
CDR3nt: TGTGCCAGCAGCGCCGAGATGAACACTGAAGCTTTCTTT

abundance: NA
len: 14
d_gene: TRBD2
j_gene: TRBJ2-2
v_gene: TRBV3-1/TRBV3-2
CDR3aa: CASSTSGGPGELFF
CDR3nt: TGTGCCAGCAGCACTAGCGGGGGGCCCGGGGAGCTGTTTTTT

abundance: NA
len: 13
d_gene: NA
j_gene: TRBJ1-1
v_gene: TRBV11-3
CDR3aa: CASSLDGDTEAFF
CDR3nt: TGTGCCAGCAGCTTAGATGGGGACACTGAAGCTTTCTTT